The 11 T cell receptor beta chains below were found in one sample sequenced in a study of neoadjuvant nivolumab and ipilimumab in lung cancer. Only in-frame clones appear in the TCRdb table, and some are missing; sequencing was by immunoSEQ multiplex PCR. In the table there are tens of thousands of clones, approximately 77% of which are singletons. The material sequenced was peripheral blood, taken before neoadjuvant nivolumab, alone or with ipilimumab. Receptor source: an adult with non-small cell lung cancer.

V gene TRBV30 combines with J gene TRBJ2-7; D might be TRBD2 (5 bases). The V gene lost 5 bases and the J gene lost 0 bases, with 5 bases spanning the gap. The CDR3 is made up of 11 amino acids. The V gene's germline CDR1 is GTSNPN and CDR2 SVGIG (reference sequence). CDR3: CAWGGSYEQYF. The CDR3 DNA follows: TGTGCCTGGGGAGGCTCCTACGAGCAGTACTTC.

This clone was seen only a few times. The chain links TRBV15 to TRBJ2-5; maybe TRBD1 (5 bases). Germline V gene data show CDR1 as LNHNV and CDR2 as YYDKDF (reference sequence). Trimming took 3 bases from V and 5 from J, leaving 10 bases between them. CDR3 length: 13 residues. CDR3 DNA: TGTGCCACCAGCAGGGGGCACACGGAGACCCAGTACTTC. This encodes CATSRGHTETQYF.

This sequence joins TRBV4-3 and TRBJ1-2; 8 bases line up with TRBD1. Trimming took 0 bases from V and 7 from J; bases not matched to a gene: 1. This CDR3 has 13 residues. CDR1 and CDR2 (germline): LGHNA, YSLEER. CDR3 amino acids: CASSQDQGAGYTF. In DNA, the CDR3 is TGCGCCAGCAGCCAAGATCAGGGGGCTGGCTACACCTTC.

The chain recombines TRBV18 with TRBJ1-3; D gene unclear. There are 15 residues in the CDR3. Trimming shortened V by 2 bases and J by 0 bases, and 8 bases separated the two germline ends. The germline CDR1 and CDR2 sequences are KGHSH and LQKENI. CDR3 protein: CASSPSGDSGNTIYF. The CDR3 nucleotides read TGTGCCAGCTCACCAAGTGGTGACTCTGGAAACACCATATATTTT.

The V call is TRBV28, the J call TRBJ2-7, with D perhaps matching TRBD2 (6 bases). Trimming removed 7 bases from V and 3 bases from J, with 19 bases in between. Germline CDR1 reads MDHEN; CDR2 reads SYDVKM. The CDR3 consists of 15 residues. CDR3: CASTLSVTAGYEQYF. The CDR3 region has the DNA TGTGCCAGCACCCTGTCGGTGACAGCGGGCTACGAGCAGTACTTC.

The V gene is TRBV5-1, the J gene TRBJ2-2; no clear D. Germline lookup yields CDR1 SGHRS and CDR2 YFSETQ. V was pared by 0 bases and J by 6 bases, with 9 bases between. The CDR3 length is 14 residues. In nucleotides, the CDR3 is TGCGCCAGCAGCTTGGGCGGAAACTCCGGGGAGCTGTTTTTT. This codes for CASSLGGNSGELFF.

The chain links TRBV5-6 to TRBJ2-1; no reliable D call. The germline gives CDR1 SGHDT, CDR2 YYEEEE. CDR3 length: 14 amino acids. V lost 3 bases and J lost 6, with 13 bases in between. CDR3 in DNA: TGTGCCAGCAGCTCCTCAGACTCTTCCAATGAGCAGTTCTTC. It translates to CASSSSDSSNEQFF.

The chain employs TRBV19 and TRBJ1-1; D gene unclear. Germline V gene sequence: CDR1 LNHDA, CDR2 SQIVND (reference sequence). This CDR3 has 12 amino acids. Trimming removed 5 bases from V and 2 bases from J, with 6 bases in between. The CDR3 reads CASSPLNTEAFF. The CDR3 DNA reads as TGTGCCAGTAGTCCACTCAACACTGAAGCTTTCTTT.

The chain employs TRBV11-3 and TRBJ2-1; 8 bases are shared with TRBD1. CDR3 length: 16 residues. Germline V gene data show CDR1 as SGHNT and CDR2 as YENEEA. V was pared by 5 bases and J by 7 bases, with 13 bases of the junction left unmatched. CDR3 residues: CASSPVTGVQSNEQFF. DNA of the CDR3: TGTGCCAGCAGCCCGGTGACAGGGGTCCAATCGAATGAGCAGTTCTTC.

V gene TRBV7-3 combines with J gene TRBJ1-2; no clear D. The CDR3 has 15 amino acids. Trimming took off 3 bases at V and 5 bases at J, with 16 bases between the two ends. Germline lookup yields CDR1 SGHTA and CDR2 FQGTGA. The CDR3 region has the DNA TGTGCCAGCAGCTTGGGTGAGAGAGGAGGTTATGGCTACACCTTC. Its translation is CASSLGERGGYGYTF.

CDR3 amino acids: CASSLGPNEKLFF. The CDR3 DNA is TGCGCCAGCAGCCTAGGTCCCAATGAAAAACTGTTTTTT. The chain has TRBV5-1 and TRBJ1-4, with D unresolved. The V end lost 4 bases, the J end lost 5 bases, and 9 bases lay between the germline ends. Germline CDR1 and CDR2: SGHRS and YFSETQ. The CDR3 has 13 amino acids. Full variable domain (outside the CDR3, taken from reference TRBV5-1 and TRBJ1-4): KAGVTQTPRYLIKTRGQQVTLSCSPISGHRSVSWYQQTPGQGLQFLFEYFSETQRNKGNFPGRFSGRQFSNSRSEMNVSTLELGDSALYLCASSLGPNEKLFFGSGTQLSVL.